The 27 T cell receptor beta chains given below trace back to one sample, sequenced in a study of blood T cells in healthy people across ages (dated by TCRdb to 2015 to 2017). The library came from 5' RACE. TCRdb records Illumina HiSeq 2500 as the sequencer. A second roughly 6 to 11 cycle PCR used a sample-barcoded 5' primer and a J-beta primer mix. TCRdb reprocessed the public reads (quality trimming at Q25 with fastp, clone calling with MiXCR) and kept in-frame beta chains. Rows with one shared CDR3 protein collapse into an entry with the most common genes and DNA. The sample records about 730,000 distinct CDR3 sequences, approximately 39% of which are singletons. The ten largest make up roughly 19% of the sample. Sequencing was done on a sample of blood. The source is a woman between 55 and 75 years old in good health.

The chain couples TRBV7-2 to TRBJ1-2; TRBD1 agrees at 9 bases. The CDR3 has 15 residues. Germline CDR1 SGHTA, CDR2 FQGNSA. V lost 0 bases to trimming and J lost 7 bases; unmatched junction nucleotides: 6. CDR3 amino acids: CASSLAWTGDSGYTF. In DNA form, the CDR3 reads TGTGCCAGCAGCTTAGCCTGGACAGGGGATTCTGGCTACACCTTC.

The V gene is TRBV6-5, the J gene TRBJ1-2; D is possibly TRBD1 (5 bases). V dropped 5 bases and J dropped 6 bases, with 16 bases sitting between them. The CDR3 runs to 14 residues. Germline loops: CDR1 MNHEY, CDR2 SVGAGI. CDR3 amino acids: CASSNPGTVDGYTF. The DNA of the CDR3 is TGTGCCAGCAGTAATCCTGGGACGGTTGATGGCTACACCTTC.

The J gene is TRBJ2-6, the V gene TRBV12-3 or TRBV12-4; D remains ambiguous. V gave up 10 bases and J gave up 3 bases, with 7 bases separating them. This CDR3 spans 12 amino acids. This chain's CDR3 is CAIASGANVLTF. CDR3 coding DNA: TGTGCCATTGCAAGTGGGGCCAACGTCCTGACTTTC.

The CDR3 here is CAWRGRPQETQYF. DNA of the CDR3: TGTGCCTGGAGGGGACGGCCTCAAGAGACCCAGTACTTC. The gene calls are TRBV30 and TRBJ2-5; D may be TRBD1 or TRBD2 (5 bases each). Germline values: CDR1 GTSNPN, CDR2 SVGIG (reference sequence). The V end lost 3 bases, the J end lost 2 bases, and 10 bases lay between the germline ends. The CDR3 totals 13 residues. The complete variable domain, with remaining parts taken from reference TRBV30 and TRBJ2-5, reads SQTIHQWPATLVQPVGSPLSLECTVEGTSNPNLYWYRQAAGRGLQLLFYSVGIGQISSEVPQNLSASRPQDRQFILSSKKLLLSDSGFYLCAWRGRPQETQYFGPGTRLLVL.

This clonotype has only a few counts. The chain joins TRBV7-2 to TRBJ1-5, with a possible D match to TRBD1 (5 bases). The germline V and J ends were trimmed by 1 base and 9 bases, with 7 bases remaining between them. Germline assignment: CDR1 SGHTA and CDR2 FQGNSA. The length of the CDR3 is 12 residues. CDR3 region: CASSLDDRPQHF. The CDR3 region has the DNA TGTGCCAGCAGCTTAGACGACAGGCCCCAGCATTTT. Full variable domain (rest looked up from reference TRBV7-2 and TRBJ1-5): GAGVSQSPSNKVTEKGKDVELRCDPISGHTALYWYRQSLGQGLEFLIYFQGNSAPDKSGLPSDRFSAERTGGSVSTLTIQRTQQEDSAVYLCASSLDDRPQHFGDGTRLSIL.

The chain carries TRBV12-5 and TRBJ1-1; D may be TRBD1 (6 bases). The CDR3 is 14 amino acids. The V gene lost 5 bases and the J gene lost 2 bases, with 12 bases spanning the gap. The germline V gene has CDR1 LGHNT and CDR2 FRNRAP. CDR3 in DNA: TGTGCTAGTGGTCCCCTACAGGGTAACACTGAAGCTTTCTTT. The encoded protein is CASGPLQGNTEAFF.

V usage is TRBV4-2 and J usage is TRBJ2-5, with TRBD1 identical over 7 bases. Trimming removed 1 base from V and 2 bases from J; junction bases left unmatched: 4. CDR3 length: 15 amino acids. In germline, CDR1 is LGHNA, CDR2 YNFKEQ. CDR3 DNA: TGTGCCAGCAGCCAAGTGCTGGGACAGCAAGAGACCCAGTACTTC. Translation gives CASSQVLGQQETQYF.

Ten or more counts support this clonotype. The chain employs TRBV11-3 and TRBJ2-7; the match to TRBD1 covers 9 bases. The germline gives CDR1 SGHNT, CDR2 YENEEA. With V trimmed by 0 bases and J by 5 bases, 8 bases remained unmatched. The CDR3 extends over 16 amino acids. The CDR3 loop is CASSLDGRTGDDEQYF. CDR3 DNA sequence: TGTGCCAGCAGCTTAGATGGTAGGACAGGGGACGACGAGCAGTACTTC.

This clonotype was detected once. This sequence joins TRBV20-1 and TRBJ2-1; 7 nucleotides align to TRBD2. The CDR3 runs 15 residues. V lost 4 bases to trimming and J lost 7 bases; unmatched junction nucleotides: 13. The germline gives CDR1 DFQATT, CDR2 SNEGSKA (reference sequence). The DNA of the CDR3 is TGCAGTGCTAAGGCAAGCGGGCTGCGGGAGAATGAGCAGTTCTTC. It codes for CSAKASGLRENEQFF.

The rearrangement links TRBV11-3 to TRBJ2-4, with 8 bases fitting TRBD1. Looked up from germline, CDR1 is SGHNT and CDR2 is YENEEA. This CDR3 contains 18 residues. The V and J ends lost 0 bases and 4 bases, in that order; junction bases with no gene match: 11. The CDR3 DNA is TGTGCCAGCAGCTTAGATCCTTCAGCGAGGACAGGGAAAAACATTCAGTACTTC. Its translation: CASSLDPSARTGKNIQYF.

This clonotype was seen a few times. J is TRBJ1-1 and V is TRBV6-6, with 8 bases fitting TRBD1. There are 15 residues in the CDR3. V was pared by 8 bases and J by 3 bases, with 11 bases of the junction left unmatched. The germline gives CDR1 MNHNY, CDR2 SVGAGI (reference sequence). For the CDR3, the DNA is TGTGCCAGCGGACAGGGAGGGAGGGAGTACACTGAAGCTTTCTTT. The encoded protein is CASGQGGREYTEAFF.

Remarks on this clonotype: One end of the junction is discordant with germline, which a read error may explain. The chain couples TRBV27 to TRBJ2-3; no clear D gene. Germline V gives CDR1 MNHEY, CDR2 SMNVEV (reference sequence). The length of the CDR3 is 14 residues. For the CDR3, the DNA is TGTGCCAACAGTTCGCGGTCTAGCACAGATACGCAGTATTTT. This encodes CANSSRSSTDTQYF.

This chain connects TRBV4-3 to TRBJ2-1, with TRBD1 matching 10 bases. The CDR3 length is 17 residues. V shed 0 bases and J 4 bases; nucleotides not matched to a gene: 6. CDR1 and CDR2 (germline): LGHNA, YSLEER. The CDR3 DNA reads TGCGCCAGCAGCCAAGAAGCCCGGACAGGGGGTTACAATGAGCAGTTCTTC. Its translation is CASSQEARTGGYNEQFF.

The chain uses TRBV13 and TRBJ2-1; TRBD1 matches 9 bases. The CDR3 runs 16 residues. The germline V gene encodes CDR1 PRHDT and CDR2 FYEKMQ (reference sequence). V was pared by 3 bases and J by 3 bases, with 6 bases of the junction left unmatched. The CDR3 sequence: CASSFTGTGIYNEQFF. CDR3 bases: TGTGCCAGCAGCTTTACCGGGACAGGGATCTACAATGAGCAGTTCTTC.

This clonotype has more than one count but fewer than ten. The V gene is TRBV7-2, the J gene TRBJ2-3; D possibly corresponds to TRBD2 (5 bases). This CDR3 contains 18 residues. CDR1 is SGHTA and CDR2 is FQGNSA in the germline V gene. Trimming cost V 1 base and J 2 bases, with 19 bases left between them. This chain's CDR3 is CASSLGLYSRGFTDTQYF. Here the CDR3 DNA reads TGTGCCAGCAGCTTAGGCCTTTACTCCCGGGGATTCACAGATACGCAGTATTTT.

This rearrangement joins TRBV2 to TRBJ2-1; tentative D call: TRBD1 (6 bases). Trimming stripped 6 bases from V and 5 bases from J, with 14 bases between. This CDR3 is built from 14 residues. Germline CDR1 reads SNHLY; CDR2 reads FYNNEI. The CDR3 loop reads CASRGADQDNEQFF. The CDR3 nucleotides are TGTGCCAGCAGGGGGGCGGATCAAGACAATGAGCAGTTCTTC. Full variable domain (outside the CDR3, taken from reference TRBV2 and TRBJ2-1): EPEVTQTPSHQVTQMGQEVILRCVPISNHLYFYWYRQILGQKVEFLVSFYNNEISEKSEIFDDQFSVERPDGSNFTLKIRSTKLEDSAMYFCASRGADQDNEQFFGPGTRLTVL.

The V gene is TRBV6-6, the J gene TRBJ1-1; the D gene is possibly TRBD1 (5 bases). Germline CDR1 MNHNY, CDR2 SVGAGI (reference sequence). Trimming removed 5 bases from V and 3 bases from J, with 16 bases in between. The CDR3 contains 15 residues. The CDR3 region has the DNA TGTGCCAGCAGTAAAGGGGTGGGGCGGGACACTGAAGCTTTCTTT. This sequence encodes CASSKGVGRDTEAFF.

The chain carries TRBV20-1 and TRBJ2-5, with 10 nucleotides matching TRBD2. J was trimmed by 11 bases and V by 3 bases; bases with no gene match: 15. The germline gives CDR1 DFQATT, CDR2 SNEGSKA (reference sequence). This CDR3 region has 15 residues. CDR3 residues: CSARRAGGNNNEQYF. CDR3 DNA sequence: TGCAGTGCTAGGAGAGCGGGAGGGAATAACAATGAGCAGTACTTC.

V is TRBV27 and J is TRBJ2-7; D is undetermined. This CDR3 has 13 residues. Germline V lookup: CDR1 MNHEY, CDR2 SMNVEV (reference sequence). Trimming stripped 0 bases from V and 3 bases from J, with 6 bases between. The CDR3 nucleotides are TGTGCCAGCAGTTTATCGTACCTCTACGAGCAGTACTTC. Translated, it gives CASSLSYLYEQYF.

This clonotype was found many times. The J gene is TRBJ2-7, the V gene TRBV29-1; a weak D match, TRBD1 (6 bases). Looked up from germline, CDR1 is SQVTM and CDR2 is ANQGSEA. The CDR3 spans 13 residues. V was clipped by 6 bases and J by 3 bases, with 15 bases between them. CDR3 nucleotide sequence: TGCAGCGTACGGGGATCGACAGGCTACGAGCAGTACTTC. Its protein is CSVRGSTGYEQYF.

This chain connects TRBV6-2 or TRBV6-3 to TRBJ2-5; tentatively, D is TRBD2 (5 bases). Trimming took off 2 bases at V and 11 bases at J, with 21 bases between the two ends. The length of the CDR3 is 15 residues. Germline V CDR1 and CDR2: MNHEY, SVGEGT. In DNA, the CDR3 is TGTGCCAGCAGTTACCGAGCGGAGACCCACAATGAGCAGTACTTC. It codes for CASSYRAETHNEQYF.

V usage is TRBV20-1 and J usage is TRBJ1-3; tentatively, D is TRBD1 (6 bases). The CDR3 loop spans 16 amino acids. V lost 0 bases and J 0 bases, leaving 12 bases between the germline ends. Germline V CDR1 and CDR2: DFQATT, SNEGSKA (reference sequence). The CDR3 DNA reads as TGCAGTGCTAGAGAGAACAGGGACTCCTCTGGAAACACCATATATTTT. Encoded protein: CSARENRDSSGNTIYF.

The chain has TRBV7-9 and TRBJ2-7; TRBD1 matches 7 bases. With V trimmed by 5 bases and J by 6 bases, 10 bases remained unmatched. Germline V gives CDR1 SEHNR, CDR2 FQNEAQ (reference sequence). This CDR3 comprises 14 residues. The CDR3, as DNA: TGTGCCAGCAGCACAGGGGACCCCCTTCCCGAGCAGTACTTC. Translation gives CASSTGDPLPEQYF.

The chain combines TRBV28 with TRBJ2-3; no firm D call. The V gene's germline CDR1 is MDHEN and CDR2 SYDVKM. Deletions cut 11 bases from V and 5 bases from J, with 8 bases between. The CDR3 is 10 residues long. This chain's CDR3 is CASWGDTQYF. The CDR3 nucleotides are TGTGCCTCCTGGGGAGATACGCAGTATTTT.

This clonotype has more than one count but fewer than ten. DNA for the CDR3: TGTGCCAGCAGCCAAGAACAGACCATCTACGAGCAGTACTTC. This encodes CASSQEQTIYEQYF. The chain has TRBV14 and TRBJ2-7; no reliable D call. This CDR3 has 14 residues. Trimming removed 0 bases at V and 3 bases at J, with 9 bases between. Looked up from germline, CDR1 is SGHDN and CDR2 is FVKESK.

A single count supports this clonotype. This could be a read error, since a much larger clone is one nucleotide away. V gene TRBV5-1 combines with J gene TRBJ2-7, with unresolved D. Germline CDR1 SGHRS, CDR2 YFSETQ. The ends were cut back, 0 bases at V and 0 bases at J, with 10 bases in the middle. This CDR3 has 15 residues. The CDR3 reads CASSLERSTSYEQYF. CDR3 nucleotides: TGCGCCAGCAGCTTGGAAAGGTCTACCTCCTACGAGCAGTACTTC.

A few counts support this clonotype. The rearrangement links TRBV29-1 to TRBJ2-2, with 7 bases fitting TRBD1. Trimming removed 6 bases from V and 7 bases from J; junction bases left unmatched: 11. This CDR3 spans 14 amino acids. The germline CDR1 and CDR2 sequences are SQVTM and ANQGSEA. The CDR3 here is CSVKTGYYDGELFF. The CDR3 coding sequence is TGCAGCGTAAAGACAGGGTATTATGACGGGGAGCTGTTTTTT.